These 28 T cell receptor beta chains came from one sample sequenced in a study of immune evolution from preneoplasia to lung adenocarcinoma. TCRdb's copy holds only in-frame clones and misses some; the assay was immunoSEQ multiplex PCR. The table has about 6,300 clones, nearly 80% seen once. The sequencing input was FFPE minimally invasive lung adenocarcinoma tissue. The receptors were sampled from a person aged 60 to 85 with lung adenocarcinoma.

The chain joins TRBV10-1 to TRBJ1-1, with 9 bases matching TRBD1. The trim removed 6 bases at V and 1 base at J, leaving 3 bases unmatched. Germline lookup yields CDR1 WNHNN and CDR2 SYGVQD (reference sequence). The CDR3 consists of 14 residues. The CDR3 DNA follows: TGCGCCAGCAGGGGACAGGGAGCGAACACTGAAGCTTTCTTT. Translation gives CASRGQGANTEAFF.

The genes are TRBV14 and TRBJ1-1, with D unresolved. Germline values: CDR1 SGHDN, CDR2 FVKESK. CDR3 length equals 17 residues. Trimming pared 4 bases from V and 3 bases from J, leaving 21 bases between. The CDR3 protein is CASSPGASVRVYTEAFF. CDR3 nucleotides: TGTGCCAGCAGCCCAGGCGCCTCTGTTCGGGTGTACACTGAAGCTTTCTTT.

The chain recombines TRBV18 with TRBJ1-2, with D possibly being TRBD1 (6 bases). CDR1 KGHSH and CDR2 LQKENI come from the germline V gene. V lost 2 bases and J lost 3, with 19 bases in between. CDR3 length equals 17 residues. The CDR3: CASSPIGTPWGDYGYTF. Written as DNA, the CDR3 is TGTGCCAGCTCACCAATTGGGACACCTTGGGGGGACTATGGCTACACCTTC.

This clone was detected a few times. V is TRBV6-1 and J is TRBJ1-5; TRBD1 matches 9 bases. J was trimmed by 3 bases and V by 7 bases; bases with no gene match: 7. Per the germline V gene, CDR1 is MNHNS and CDR2 is SASEGT. CDR3 length equals 15 residues. The CDR3 protein is CASNPGQGNNQPQHF. The CDR3 DNA sequence: TGTGCCAGCAATCCGGGACAGGGCAACAATCAGCCCCAGCATTTT.

The rearrangement links TRBV5-1 to TRBJ2-6; 12 bases match TRBD1. The CDR3 contains 19 residues. Germline-derived CDR1 and CDR2 are SGHRS and YFSETQ. The junction had 12 bases not matched to a gene; V was cut back by 4 bases and J by 4 bases. CDR3 in DNA: TGCGCCAGCAGCGCGGTAACGGGACAGGGGGCAGAAGGGGCCAACGTCCTGACTTTC. The encoded protein is CASSAVTGQGAEGANVLTF.

This clone was detected a few times. The chain links TRBV5-6 to TRBJ1-2; D gene unclear. This CDR3 comprises 14 residues. V gave up 2 bases and J gave up 7 bases, with 15 bases separating them. The V gene's germline CDR1 is SGHDT and CDR2 YYEEEE. CDR3 region: CASSFGVPASGYTF. The CDR3 DNA sequence: TGTGCCAGCAGCTTTGGCGTACCGGCATCTGGCTACACCTTC.

The chain links TRBV27 to TRBJ1-5; 7 bases align to TRBD1. V was clipped by 2 bases and J by 1 base; unmatched bases: 5. The CDR3 is made up of 16 amino acids. The germline V gene has CDR1 MNHEY and CDR2 SMNVEV (reference sequence). This chain's CDR3 is CASSLLGQMSNQPQHF. The CDR3 DNA is TGTGCCAGCAGTTTACTGGGACAGATGAGCAATCAGCCCCAGCATTTT.

The V call is TRBV4-1, the J call TRBJ1-1, with D unresolved. Trimming removed 1 base from V and 6 bases from J, with 9 bases in between. CDR3 length equals 13 residues. Per the germline V gene, CDR1 is MGHRA and CDR2 is YSYEKL. The CDR3 nucleotides read TGCGCCAGCAGCCAAGGGGTTATCGCTGAAGCTTTCTTT. As protein: CASSQGVIAEAFF.

The V call is TRBV20-1, the J call TRBJ2-3; D is undetermined. The CDR3 extends over 10 amino acids. Trimming removed 6 bases at V and 5 bases at J, with 6 bases between. Germline V CDR1 and CDR2: DFQATT, SNEGSKA (reference sequence). CDR3 sequence: CSAEQDTQYF. The CDR3 DNA sequence: TGCAGTGCCGAACAAGATACGCAGTATTTT.

This chain links TRBV7-3 with TRBJ2-1, with D hard to call. Germline lookup yields CDR1 SGHTA and CDR2 FQGTGA. The germline V and J ends were trimmed by 2 bases and 4 bases, with 15 bases remaining between them. This CDR3 comprises 16 residues. Here the CDR3 reads CASSLAPGLPYNEQFF. The CDR3, as DNA: TGTGCCAGCAGCTTAGCCCCCGGGCTACCATACAATGAGCAGTTCTTC.

The CDR3 sequence: CSTNDRGIAFF. The CDR3 nucleotides are TGCAGTACGAACGACAGGGGTATCGCTTTCTTT. The chain uses TRBV20-1 and TRBJ1-1; 8 nucleotides line up with TRBD1. CDR1 is DFQATT, CDR2 SNEGSKA, per germline (reference sequence). This CDR3 spans 11 amino acids. J was trimmed by 11 bases and V by 8 bases; bases with no gene match: 10.

The J gene is TRBJ1-1, the V gene TRBV19; tentatively, D is TRBD1 (5 bases). CDR1 LNHDA and CDR2 SQIVND come from the germline V gene (reference sequence). The CDR3 is 16 amino acids. Trimming took 1 base from V and 3 from J, leaving 15 bases between them. In nucleotides, the CDR3 is TGTGCCAGTAGTATAGCGGGGGGGAAACGAGACACTGAAGCTTTCTTT. Protein: CASSIAGGKRDTEAFF.

V is TRBV10-3 and J is TRBJ1-2; TRBD1 might be the D (5 bases). Trimming took off 5 bases at V and 4 bases at J, with 20 bases between the two ends. The V gene's germline CDR1 is ENHRY and CDR2 SYGVKD. CDR3 length equals 16 residues. CDR3 nucleotides: TGTGCCATCAGTACACCAACAGCCGGGGGGGGCTATGGCTACACCTTC. Amino acids: CAISTPTAGGGYGYTF.

CDR3 loop: CASNPGLAGLNEQFF. CDR3 DNA sequence: TGTGCCAGCAATCCGGGACTAGCGGGTCTCAATGAGCAGTTCTTC. The chain links TRBV27 to TRBJ2-1, with 12 bases matching TRBD2. Germline V CDR1 and CDR2: MNHEY, SMNVEV (reference sequence). The CDR3 is made up of 15 amino acids. The V gene end was trimmed by 7 bases and the J gene end by 6 bases; junction bases not matched to a gene: 7.

This clone appeared a few times. The chain uses TRBV28 and TRBJ2-4; tentatively, D is TRBD1 or TRBD2 (5 bases each). The ends were cut back, 9 bases at V and 0 bases at J, with 21 bases in the middle. CDR3 size: 17 residues. In germline, CDR1 is MDHEN, CDR2 SYDVKM. The CDR3 sequence: CARVIIGGRRAKNIQYF. In DNA, the CDR3 is TGTGCCAGAGTTATAATTGGGGGACGGAGAGCCAAAAACATTCAGTACTTC.

This clone was observed a single time. This chain's CDR3 is CASSLSFGVPYEQYF. CDR3 nucleotide sequence: TGTGCCAGCAGTTTAAGTTTCGGGGTCCCCTACGAGCAGTACTTC. The rearrangement joins TRBV28 to TRBJ2-7; weak D call: TRBD2 (5 bases). The CDR3 length is 15 residues. Germline CDR1 reads MDHEN; CDR2 reads SYDVKM. V was pared by 2 bases and J by 2 bases, with 13 bases between. The whole variable domain, filled in from reference TRBV28 and TRBJ2-7, reads DVKVTQSSRYLVKRTGEKVFLECVQDMDHENMFWYRQDPGLGLRLIYFSYDVKMKEKGDIPEGYSVSREKKERFSLILESASTNQTSMYLCASSLSFGVPYEQYFGPGTRLTVT.

This sequence joins TRBV7-8 and TRBJ2-7, with 9 bases identical to TRBD2. CDR3 length: 16 amino acids. Germline CDR1 reads SGHVS; CDR2 reads FQNEAQ. V was pared by 5 bases and J by 4 bases, with 12 bases of the junction left unmatched. In DNA, the CDR3 is TGTGCCAGCAGCCCGTTTACTGCGGGGGGGAATTACGAGCAGTACTTC. This translates into CASSPFTAGGNYEQYF. The full variable domain, its missing parts supplied by reference TRBV7-8 and TRBJ2-7, is GAGVSQSPRYKVAKRGQDVALRCDPISGHVSLFWYQQALGQGPEFLTYFQNEAQLDKSGLPSDRFFAERPEGSVSTLKIQRTQQEDSAVYLCASSPFTAGGNYEQYFGPGTRLTVT.

The V gene is TRBV7-3, the J gene TRBJ2-3; D might be TRBD2 (6 bases). Germline assignment: CDR1 SGHTA and CDR2 FQGTGA. The CDR3 runs 15 residues. V was cut by 5 bases and J by 6 bases, with 18 bases left in between. The CDR3 DNA is TGTGCCAGCAGCCCCTTGGGGGGTTCGGGGGATACGCAGTATTTT. It specifies CASSPLGGSGDTQYF.

J is TRBJ2-3 and V is TRBV5-1, with 7 bases that match TRBD1. This CDR3 spans 14 amino acids. J gave up 0 bases and V 3 bases, and 1 base lay outside the gene matches. Germline lookup yields CDR1 SGHRS and CDR2 YFSETQ. The DNA for the CDR3 is TGCGCCAGCAGCTCGACAGGGAGCACAGATACGCAGTATTTT. This gives the protein CASSSTGSTDTQYF.

Note on this clone: This CDR3 is also generated by other DNA sequences in the sample. This chain uses TRBV28 with TRBJ2-3, with TRBD2 matching over 9 bases. The CDR3 sequence is 15 residues long. CDR1 is MDHEN and CDR2 is SYDVKM in the germline V gene. V gave up 5 bases and J gave up 3 bases; unmatched junction bases: 6. The CDR3 sequence is CASSPRGGRTDTQYF. The CDR3 DNA reads as TGTGCCAGCAGTCCGCGGGGGGGCCGGACAGATACGCAGTATTTT.

This chain joins TRBV11-2 and TRBJ1-2; D ambiguous. Germline CDR1 and CDR2: SGHAT and FQNNGV. The CDR3 runs 12 residues. V lost 4 bases, J lost 7 bases, and 10 bases lay in between. The CDR3 sequence is CASSYRGSGYTF. DNA for the CDR3: TGTGCCAGCAGCTACCGAGGTTCTGGCTACACCTTC.

The chain employs TRBV30 and TRBJ1-6; D unresolved. From germline, CDR1 is GTSNPN and CDR2 SVGIG (reference sequence). Trimming left V 2 bases short and J 4 bases short, with 0 bases between. The CDR3 spans 11 residues. The CDR3 DNA reads as TGTGCCTGGAGTTATAATTCACCCCTCCACTTT. It yields the protein CAWSYNSPLHF.

This sequence joins TRBV28 and TRBJ1-2, with D possibly matching TRBD1 (6 bases). With 3 bases removed from V and 4 bases from J, the gap between germline ends came to 12 bases. The CDR3 is made up of 14 amino acids. Germline CDR1 MDHEN, CDR2 SYDVKM. The CDR3 sequence: CASSLSNRVYGYTF. CDR3 sequence (DNA): TGTGCCAGCAGTTTGAGTAACAGGGTCTATGGCTACACCTTC.

This clone has a single count. The V and J genes are TRBV5-4 and TRBJ2-5; possibly TRBD2 for D (6 bases). The V end was cut by 4 bases, the J end by 1 base, with 8 bases between. The length of the CDR3 is 13 residues. Germline-derived CDR1 and CDR2 are SGHNT and YYREEE (reference sequence). CDR3 DNA sequence: TGTGCCAGCAGCGCGGGACCCCAAGAGACCCAGTACTTC. Its translation is CASSAGPQETQYF.

The chain uses TRBV30 and TRBJ1-6, with D unclear. The CDR3 sequence is 15 residues long. V lost 3 bases, J lost 2 bases, and 11 bases lay in between. The germline gives CDR1 GTSNPN, CDR2 SVGIG (reference sequence). Here the CDR3 DNA reads TGTGCCTGGAGCGTTGACGGTGCCTATAATTCACCCCTCCACTTT. Amino acids: CAWSVDGAYNSPLHF.

The chain recombines TRBV18 with TRBJ1-1; D gene ambiguous. This CDR3 spans 15 amino acids. Trimming shortened V by 2 bases and J by 7 bases, and 17 bases separated the two germline ends. CDR1 and CDR2 from the germline V gene are KGHSH and LQKENI. CDR3 protein: CASSPVGESIGEAFF. As DNA, the CDR3 is TGTGCCAGCTCACCAGTTGGCGAGTCAATCGGTGAAGCTTTCTTT.

This clone was counted a few times. The CDR3 sequence is CASSETVSYEQYF. As DNA, the CDR3 is TGCGCCAGCAGTGAGACAGTATCCTACGAGCAGTACTTC. The V call is TRBV10-1, the J call TRBJ2-7, with D uncertain. Germline CDR1 is WNHNN and CDR2 is SYGVQD (reference sequence). This CDR3 has 13 residues. V was cut by 2 bases and J by 1 base, with 6 bases left in between.

This clone is a singleton in its sample. This chain uses TRBV30 with TRBJ2-7; D remains unclear. V lost 7 bases and J 0 bases, leaving 16 bases between the germline ends. The CDR3 has 14 residues. Germline V gives CDR1 GTSNPN, CDR2 SVGIG (reference sequence). CDR3 nucleotide sequence: TGTGCCTCCACGCTACCTTGGAGCTCCTACGAGCAGTACTTC. Translated, it gives CASTLPWSSYEQYF.